The clone carrying this T cell receptor beta chain was counted only a few times. This sample stems from a study of metastatic and nonmetastatic thyroid tumors. Looking at the study overall: Repertoires were compared across blood and tumor or nodule tissue from malignant and benign thyroid patients.

Thyroid surgery was performed in patients who had received no treatment beforehand. Looked up from germline, CDR1 is SNHLY and CDR2 is FYNNEI. Trimming took 5 bases from V and 4 from J, leaving 12 bases between them. The CDR3 contains 15 residues. TCRdb re-processed the PCR reads through MiXCR. In the table there are about 38,000 clones, more than 45% of which are singletons. Source material: tumor tissue. The TCR comes from a male donor with papillary thyroid cancer or a benign thyroid nodule (not recorded which). Some clones in this sample may be carry-over from other donors' samples. This chain uses TRBV2 with TRBJ2-6; D is possibly TRBD1 (5 bases). This CDR3 is CASSFQGYGANVLTF. The CDR3 region has the DNA TGTGCCAGCAGTTTCCAGGGATACGGGGCCAACGTCCTGACTTTC. Combining the CDR3 with reference TRBV2 and TRBJ2-6 gives the whole variable domain EPEVTQTPSHQVTQMGQEVILRCVPISNHLYFYWYRQILGQKVEFLVSFYNNEISEKSEIFDDQFSVERPDGSNFTLKIRSTKLEDSAMYFCASSFQGYGANVLTFGAGSRLTVL.